These 30 T cell receptor beta chains were sequenced from one sample in a study of PD-1 blockade in classical Hodgkin lymphoma. The method was immunoSEQ multiplex PCR; TCRdb's version includes in-frame clones alone and lacks a portion of them. Of around 8,000 clones listed, about 80% were seen once; the top ten hold roughly an eighth. Every patient had relapsed following autologous stem cell transplantation, and cohorts differed in brentuximab vedotin exposure. Sequences were derived from peripheral blood mononuclear cells (PBMCs), sampled at baseline. The receptors come from a human donor with classical Hodgkin lymphoma.

The chain employs TRBV5-4 and TRBJ2-1; D is perhaps TRBD1 (5 bases). With 0 bases removed from V and 15 bases from J, the gap between germline ends came to 13 bases. In germline, CDR1 is SGHNT, CDR2 YYREEE (reference sequence). The CDR3 contains 12 residues. CDR3 amino acids: CASSLGQGFRFF. The CDR3 DNA sequence: TGTGCCAGCAGCTTGGGGCAGGGTTTTAGGTTCTTC.

The V and J genes are TRBV5-6 and TRBJ2-6; 8 nucleotides match TRBD2. The V gene end was trimmed by 4 bases and the J gene end by 9 bases; junction bases not matched to a gene: 3. This CDR3 region has 13 residues. The germline V gene has CDR1 SGHDT and CDR2 YYEEEE. The CDR3 sequence: CASSPGRGNVLTF. The CDR3 DNA sequence: TGTGCCAGCAGCCCCGGGAGGGGCAACGTCCTGACTTTC.

The chain is built from TRBV10-1 and TRBJ2-1; 16 bases match TRBD2. Losses at the gene ends were 5 bases for V and 6 bases for J; bases not matched to a gene: 7. Germline CDR1 WNHNN, CDR2 SYGVQD (reference sequence). The CDR3 spans 17 residues. The CDR3 sequence is CASSPGTSGRALNEQFF. The DNA for the CDR3 is TGCGCCAGCAGTCCCGGGACTAGCGGGAGGGCCCTCAATGAGCAGTTCTTC.

V and J are TRBV19 and TRBJ2-2; 10 bases map to TRBD2. After removal of 3 bases from V and 4 bases from J, the junction contained 8 bases not matched to a gene. CDR3 length equals 17 residues. CDR1 and CDR2 from the germline V gene are LNHDA and SQIVND (reference sequence). For the CDR3, the DNA is TGTGCCAGTAGTATTGGTAGCGGGGGGCGCGGCACCGGGGAGCTGTTTTTT. Translated: CASSIGSGGRGTGELFF.

J is TRBJ1-5 and V is TRBV9, with D unresolved. This CDR3 spans 13 amino acids. The ends were cut back, 0 bases at V and 5 bases at J, with 6 bases in the middle. CDR1 and CDR2 from the germline V gene are SGDLS and YYNGEE. CDR3 sequence (DNA): TGTGCCAGCAGCGTAGACTCTTATCAGCCCCAGCATTTT. Amino acids: CASSVDSYQPQHF.

This clone appeared once. The chain has TRBV7-6 and TRBJ2-7; TRBD1 matches 7 bases. From germline, CDR1 is SGHVS and CDR2 FNYEAQ. V was clipped by 7 bases and J by 2 bases; unmatched bases: 14. This CDR3 contains 16 residues. The CDR3 region has the DNA TGTGCCAGCACCCACCCTTCCGGGACAGAGACCTACGAGCAGTACTTC. Its protein product is CASTHPSGTETYEQYF. Full variable domain (outside the CDR3, taken from reference TRBV7-6 and TRBJ2-7): GAGVSQSPRYKVTKRGQDVALRCDPISGHVSLYWYRQALGQGPEFLTYFNYEAQQDKSGLPNDRFSAERPEGSISTLTIQRTEQRDSAMYRCASTHPSGTETYEQYFGPGTRLTVT.

This clone was observed a single time. The V gene is TRBV5-6, the J gene TRBJ2-7, with 9 bases aligning to TRBD1. This CDR3 comprises 15 residues. The germline CDR1 and CDR2 sequences are SGHDT and YYEEEE. V dropped 3 bases and J dropped 5; count of bases not matched to a gene: 9. DNA for the CDR3: TGTGCCAGCAGCTGGGGGTGGGACAGGGCCAACGAGCAGTACTTC. It codes for CASSWGWDRANEQYF.

V and J are TRBV11-3 and TRBJ1-4; 9 bases map to TRBD1. The CDR3 loop spans 16 amino acids. Trimming removed 5 bases from V and 2 bases from J; junction bases left unmatched: 6. Germline loops: CDR1 SGHNT, CDR2 YENEEA. Here the CDR3 DNA reads TGTGCCAGCAGCACGGACAGGGGCAGGACTAATGAAAAACTGTTTTTT. Amino acid sequence: CASSTDRGRTNEKLFF.

V and J are TRBV28 and TRBJ1-1; perhaps TRBD1 as D (6 bases). The CDR3 is made up of 13 amino acids. From germline, CDR1 is MDHEN and CDR2 SYDVKM. Trimming stripped 6 bases from V and 4 bases from J, with 12 bases between. CDR3 region: CASREYRVTEAFF. The CDR3 DNA follows: TGTGCCAGCAGGGAATACAGGGTCACTGAAGCTTTCTTT.

V is TRBV28 and J is TRBJ1-2, with D possibly matching TRBD1 (5 bases). This CDR3 has 13 residues. CDR1 and CDR2 from the germline V gene are MDHEN and SYDVKM. Trimming removed 4 bases from V and 5 bases from J, with 11 bases in between. CDR3 loop: CASSSGREYGYTF. Written as DNA, the CDR3 is TGTGCCAGCAGTTCGGGACGGGAGTATGGCTACACCTTC.

The CDR3 protein is CASSALINYGYTF. In nucleotides, the CDR3 is TGTGCCAGCAGCGCCCTCATAAACTATGGCTACACCTTC. V and J are TRBV7-4 and TRBJ1-2; no firm D call. CDR3 length: 13 residues. Trimming left V 5 bases short and J 2 bases short, with 9 bases between. Germline V gene sequence: CDR1 SGHVT, CDR2 SQSDAQ.

This chain uses TRBV30 with TRBJ1-2, with 8 nucleotides matching TRBD1. The CDR3 consists of 14 residues. J gave up 5 bases and V 3 bases, and 8 bases lay outside the gene matches. Germline CDR1 reads GTSNPN; CDR2 reads SVGIG (reference sequence). In nucleotides, the CDR3 is TGTGCCTGGAGCCCCGACAGGGGCCTATATGGCTACACCTTC. Its protein product is CAWSPDRGLYGYTF.

The chain combines TRBV19 with TRBJ2-1; 13 positions match TRBD2. The germline V gene has CDR1 LNHDA and CDR2 SQIVND (reference sequence). The CDR3 is made up of 17 amino acids. Trimming removed 5 bases from V and 0 bases from J; junction bases left unmatched: 4. CDR3 sequence reads: CASSGTSGKSSYNEQFF. DNA of the CDR3: TGTGCCAGTAGTGGGACTAGCGGGAAGAGCTCCTACAATGAGCAGTTCTTC.

The chain uses TRBV7-3 and TRBJ2-3; D uncertain. Germline V gene sequence: CDR1 SGHTA, CDR2 FQGTGA. Trimming pared 0 bases from V and 6 bases from J, leaving 7 bases between. The CDR3 runs 13 residues. CDR3 in amino acids: CASSLTPKDTQYF. DNA for the CDR3: TGTGCCAGCAGCTTAACCCCGAAGGATACGCAGTATTTT. The whole variable domain, filled in from reference TRBV7-3 and TRBJ2-3, reads GAGVSQTPSNKVTEKGKYVELRCDPISGHTALYWYRQSLGQGPEFLIYFQGTGAADDSGLPNDRFFAVRPEGSVSTLKIQRTERGDSAVYLCASSLTPKDTQYFGPGTRLTVL.

V gene TRBV7-9 combines with J gene TRBJ2-3; 8 nucleotides align to TRBD1. The CDR3 sequence is 13 residues long. The germline gives CDR1 SEHNR, CDR2 FQNEAQ (reference sequence). The ends lost 5 bases at V and 6 bases at J; junction bases unmatched: 4. As DNA, the CDR3 is TGTGCCAGCAGCCGACAGGGGTTGGATACGCAGTATTTT. This codes for CASSRQGLDTQYF.

The chain has TRBV7-4 and TRBJ2-1, with TRBD2 matching over 8 bases. V was clipped by 4 bases and J by 5 bases; unmatched bases: 10. This CDR3 has 16 residues. Germline CDR1 and CDR2: SGHVT and SQSDAQ. CDR3 bases: TGTGCCAGCAGCTCCCGGGAGGGGAGGCTGCACAATGAGCAGTTCTTC. Protein: CASSSREGRLHNEQFF.

This clone was detected only once. The V gene is TRBV5-1, the J gene TRBJ2-5; 11 positions agree with TRBD1. Germline assignment: CDR1 SGHRS and CDR2 YFSETQ. The CDR3 is 14 residues long. J lost 3 bases, V lost 4 bases, and 2 bases had no gene match. The CDR3: CASSMGQGEETQYF. The CDR3 nucleotides are TGCGCCAGCAGCATGGGACAGGGGGAAGAGACCCAGTACTTC.

V and J are TRBV21-1 and TRBJ1-1. TRBV21-1 is a recognized pseudogene. The CDR3 sequence is 15 residues long. CDR3 in amino acids: CASTSIREHYTEAFF. CDR3 bases: TGTGCCAGCACCTCGATAAGGGAGCACTACACTGAAGCTTTCTTT.

V gene TRBV7-2 combines with J gene TRBJ2-5; no clear D. There are 11 residues in the CDR3. The germline V gene encodes CDR1 SGHTA and CDR2 FQGNSA. V lost 5 bases and J 7 bases, leaving 8 bases between the germline ends. CDR3 in amino acids: CASSASGTQYF. The CDR3 coding sequence is TGTGCCAGCAGCGCTAGTGGGACCCAGTACTTC.

V is TRBV7-9 and J is TRBJ1-5; possibly TRBD1 for D (5 bases). This CDR3 has 13 residues. Trimming shortened V by 5 bases and J by 4 bases, and 9 bases separated the two germline ends. The germline V gene has CDR1 SEHNR and CDR2 FQNEAQ (reference sequence). The CDR3 loop is CASSQTDNQPQHF. CDR3 in DNA: TGTGCCAGCAGCCAGACAGATAATCAGCCCCAGCATTTT.

This clone was found a few times. The chain links TRBV10-1 to TRBJ2-3; D possibly matches TRBD1 or TRBD2 (6 bases each). Germline CDR1 is WNHNN and CDR2 is SYGVQD (reference sequence). The CDR3 is made up of 14 amino acids. Trimming removed 4 bases at V and 3 bases at J, with 11 bases between. The CDR3 DNA reads TGCGCCAGCAGTGTAGGGGGGAGTACAGATACGCAGTATTTT. It codes for CASSVGGSTDTQYF.

The J gene is TRBJ1-2, the V gene TRBV7-2, with D hard to call. The CDR3 has 13 residues. With 1 base removed from V and 4 bases from J, the gap between germline ends came to 7 bases. Germline V gives CDR1 SGHTA, CDR2 FQGNSA. In DNA, the CDR3 is TGTGCCAGCAGCTTAGACGTTGGCTATGGCTACACCTTC. This gives the protein CASSLDVGYGYTF.

The table lists this clone with a count of one. The V and J genes are TRBV7-3 and TRBJ2-3; no definite D call. Per germline, CDR1 SGHTA and CDR2 FQGTGA. This CDR3 region has 14 residues. V dropped 0 bases and J dropped 0 bases, with 4 bases sitting between them. DNA of the CDR3: TGTGCCAGCAGCTTAACGTCTAGCACAGATACGCAGTATTTT. Amino acids: CASSLTSSTDTQYF.

The gene calls are TRBV4-1 and TRBJ2-7; the D gene is possibly TRBD1 (5 bases). CDR3 size: 15 residues. Germline assignment: CDR1 MGHRA and CDR2 YSYEKL. V dropped 0 bases and J dropped 6 bases, with 15 bases sitting between them. This CDR3 reads CASSQDDGAGIEQYF. DNA for the CDR3: TGCGCCAGCAGCCAAGATGATGGAGCAGGGATCGAGCAGTACTTC.

This chain joins TRBV4-2 and TRBJ1-1; D remains ambiguous. V was cut by 0 bases and J by 1 base, with 9 bases left in between. Germline-derived CDR1 and CDR2 are LGHNA and YNFKEQ. This CDR3 spans 15 amino acids. The CDR3 DNA reads TGTGCCAGCAGCCAAGATTTGGCAGAGAACACTGAAGCTTTCTTT. It yields the protein CASSQDLAENTEAFF.

The CDR3 coding sequence is TGTGCCTGGAGTGCCTTTAGCAATCAGCCCCAGCATTTT. Translated: CAWSAFSNQPQHF. V gene TRBV30 combines with J gene TRBJ1-5; D is unclear. CDR3 length equals 13 residues. With 1 base removed from V and 0 bases from J, the gap between germline ends came to 4 bases. Germline lookup yields CDR1 GTSNPN and CDR2 SVGIG (reference sequence).

The genes are TRBV4-1 and TRBJ1-2; D remains unclear. Germline V gene lookup returns CDR1 MGHRA and CDR2 YSYEKL. This CDR3 has 13 residues. Trimming removed 0 bases from V and 8 bases from J, with 10 bases in between. In nucleotides, the CDR3 is TGCGCCAGCAGCCAAGACAGGCGGGGAGGCTACACCTTC. Translated, it gives CASSQDRRGGYTF.

V and J are TRBV7-2 and TRBJ2-7, with a possible D match to TRBD1 (6 bases). The V gene lost 4 bases and the J gene lost 4 bases, with 8 bases spanning the gap. This CDR3 region has 12 residues. Per the germline V gene, CDR1 is SGHTA and CDR2 is FQGNSA. The CDR3 spells CASSSQGYEQYF. The CDR3 region has the DNA TGTGCCAGCAGCTCCCAGGGGTACGAGCAGTACTTC.

The chain combines TRBV7-2 with TRBJ2-1, with TRBD1 matching over 8 bases. The V segment lost 3 bases and the J segment 1 base; nucleotides outside the gene matches: 2. Germline loops: CDR1 SGHTA, CDR2 FQGNSA. The CDR3 covers 15 residues. The CDR3 region is CASSFGQGSYNEQFF. CDR3 nucleotide sequence: TGTGCCAGCAGCTTCGGACAGGGTTCCTACAATGAGCAGTTCTTC.

This clone was seen only once. The chain uses TRBV11-2 and TRBJ2-7; 9 bases are a match to TRBD1. Trimming removed 6 bases from V and 5 bases from J; junction bases left unmatched: 8. Germline V CDR1 and CDR2: SGHAT, FQNNGV. The CDR3 length is 14 residues. CDR3 DNA sequence: TGTGCCAGCAGAAATACAGGGGGCCTGAACGAGCAGTACTTC. Residues: CASRNTGGLNEQYF.